This entry lists 14 T cell receptor beta chains sequenced from one sample in a study of somatic mutations in cytotoxic T cells in rheumatoid arthritis. Clones were sequenced by immunoSEQ multiplex PCR, and TCRdb holds only the in-frame ones, with some missing. The top ten clones hold over 20% of a sample with approximately 9,400 clones, 77% of them seen once. The source material was CD8+ T cells sorted from blood. These receptors were collected from a man in his fifties in good health.

The rearrangement uses TRBV5-1 and TRBJ2-1, with TRBD1 matching over 7 bases. Germline V CDR1 and CDR2: SGHRS, YFSETQ. Trimming at V came to 3 bases and at J to 7 bases, leaving 13 bases not matched to a gene. The CDR3 runs to 16 residues. CDR3 nucleotides: TGCGCCAGCAGCTACGACGTTGGGACAGTAAGGAATGAGCAGTTCTTC. Amino acid sequence: CASSYDVGTVRNEQFF. Full variable domain (missing parts from reference TRBV5-1 and TRBJ2-1): KAGVTQTPRYLIKTRGQQVTLSCSPISGHRSVSWYQQTPGQGLQFLFEYFSETQRNKGNFPGRFSGRQFSNSRSEMNVSTLELGDSALYLCASSYDVGTVRNEQFFGPGTRLTVL.

The rearrangement uses TRBV6-5 and TRBJ1-2, with a weak D call TRBD1 (6 bases). V was pared by 6 bases and J by 8 bases, with 19 bases between. This CDR3 has 14 residues. The V gene's germline CDR1 is MNHEY and CDR2 SVGAGI. The CDR3 DNA reads as TGTGCCAGCAGACAACAGGGTTTAACGGGGGGCTACACCTTC. Protein product: CASRQQGLTGGYTF.

This clone was counted only a few times. The chain couples TRBV29-1 to TRBJ2-7, with 7 nucleotides matching TRBD2. The V gene's germline CDR1 is SQVTM and CDR2 ANQGSEA. V dropped 6 bases and J dropped 2; count of bases not matched to a gene: 13. This CDR3 is 15 amino acids long. The CDR3 reads CSVAGVIGGPYEQYF. The CDR3 DNA is TGCAGCGTGGCGGGGGTAATCGGGGGACCCTACGAGCAGTACTTC.

The rearrangement joins TRBV27 to TRBJ2-7; TRBD2 aligns across 7 bases. With V trimmed by 5 bases and J by 4 bases, 14 bases remained unmatched. Looked up from germline, CDR1 is MNHEY and CDR2 is SMNVEV (reference sequence). The CDR3 runs to 16 residues. CDR3 in amino acids: CASSPGLVPNLYEQYF. In nucleotides, the CDR3 is TGTGCCAGCAGTCCCGGACTAGTACCTAATCTTTACGAGCAGTACTTC.

This sequence joins TRBV27 and TRBJ2-7; 7 nucleotides agree with TRBD2. The CDR3 runs 13 residues. V gave up 3 bases and J gave up 5 bases; unmatched junction bases: 4. The germline CDR1 and CDR2 sequences are MNHEY and SMNVEV (reference sequence). CDR3 in amino acids: CASSFARGDEQYF. CDR3 in DNA: TGTGCCAGCAGTTTCGCTCGGGGGGACGAGCAGTACTTC.

This CDR3 reads CASSSPRGGIKTQYF. The CDR3 region has the DNA TGTGCCAGCAGCTCCCCTCGGGGGGGCATCAAGACCCAGTACTTC. The chain has TRBV7-8 and TRBJ2-5; 8 nucleotides line up with TRBD2. From germline, CDR1 is SGHVS and CDR2 FQNEAQ. J lost 6 bases, V lost 4 bases, and 10 bases had no gene match. CDR3 length equals 15 residues. Full variable domain (remainder filled in from reference TRBV7-8 and TRBJ2-5): GAGVSQSPRYKVAKRGQDVALRCDPISGHVSLFWYQQALGQGPEFLTYFQNEAQLDKSGLPSDRFFAERPEGSVSTLKIQRTQQEDSAVYLCASSSPRGGIKTQYFGPGTRLLVL.

The chain links TRBV30 to TRBJ2-2, with TRBD1 matching 11 bases. The CDR3 runs 15 residues. Germline assignment: CDR1 GTSNPN and CDR2 SVGIG (reference sequence). Trimming removed 3 bases from V and 8 bases from J; junction bases left unmatched: 8. The CDR3 sequence: CAWSYGTGGSGELFF. DNA of the CDR3: TGTGCCTGGAGCTACGGGACAGGGGGATCTGGGGAGCTGTTTTTT.

This clone has just one count. The J gene is TRBJ2-7, the V gene TRBV27; TRBD1 aligns across 10 bases. The CDR3 has 16 amino acids. Germline CDR1 reads MNHEY; CDR2 reads SMNVEV (reference sequence). J was trimmed by 4 bases and V by 4 bases; bases with no gene match: 10. CDR3 protein: CASSSLKTGGRYEQYF. The CDR3 bases are TGTGCCAGCAGTTCCCTAAAGACAGGGGGCAGATACGAGCAGTACTTC.

The CDR3 sequence: CASSLSQRGDLGSVDEQFF. The DNA for the CDR3 is TGTGCCAGCAGCTTAAGTCAGCGGGGAGACTTAGGGTCCGTTGATGAGCAGTTCTTC. The gene calls are TRBV7-9 and TRBJ2-1; 7 bases align to TRBD2. CDR1 SEHNR and CDR2 FQNEAQ come from the germline V gene (reference sequence). V shed 2 bases and J 8 bases; nucleotides not matched to a gene: 21. The CDR3 is 19 amino acids.

V is TRBV5-3 and J is TRBJ1-2; D not resolved. TRBV5-3 is reported as an ORF; its role is uncertain. The CDR3 runs 15 residues. The germline V and J ends were trimmed by 5 bases and 5 bases, with 19 bases remaining between them. This chain's CDR3 is CARSHRRRTGYGYTF. The CDR3 DNA reads as TGTGCCAGAAGTCATCGACGGCGGACGGGATATGGCTACACCTTC.

This chain joins TRBV12-5 and TRBJ2-2, with D uncertain. The CDR3 contains 13 residues. The ends were cut back, 2 bases at V and 7 bases at J, with 8 bases in the middle. CDR1 and CDR2 (germline): LGHNT, FRNRAP. Here the CDR3 reads CASGLSPGGELFF. CDR3 coding DNA: TGTGCTAGTGGTTTGTCCCCAGGCGGGGAGCTGTTTTTT.

This clone turned up a few times. The chain has TRBV19 and TRBJ2-1; TRBD1 matches 8 bases. Losses at the gene ends were 7 bases for V and 6 bases for J; bases not matched to a gene: 8. The CDR3 totals 14 residues. Per the germline V gene, CDR1 is LNHDA and CDR2 is SQIVND (reference sequence). The CDR3: CASTAGQGGNEQFF. The DNA for the CDR3 is TGTGCCAGTACTGCTGGACAGGGCGGCAATGAGCAGTTCTTC.

The genes are TRBV9 and TRBJ2-2, with 7 bases lining up with TRBD2. V gave up 0 bases and J gave up 6 bases; unmatched junction bases: 2. The CDR3 has 14 amino acids. Germline CDR1 is SGDLS and CDR2 is YYNGEE. CDR3 nucleotides: TGTGCCAGCAGCGTAGAGGGAGGGTCCGGGGAGCTGTTTTTT. Its protein is CASSVEGGSGELFF.

The genes are TRBV19 and TRBJ1-5; D remains ambiguous. The CDR3 is made up of 14 amino acids. Germline lookup yields CDR1 LNHDA and CDR2 SQIVND (reference sequence). The ends were cut back, 5 bases at V and 1 base at J, with 9 bases in the middle. The CDR3 loop is CASSSRSSNQPQHF. CDR3 sequence (DNA): TGTGCCAGTAGTTCGCGGAGCAGCAATCAGCCCCAGCATTTT.